This T cell receptor beta chain emerged from a study of T cell repertoires in cytomegalovirus infection. Germline CDR1 and CDR2: SGHTA and FQGNSA. The ends were cut back, 3 bases at V and 5 bases at J, with 11 bases in the middle. The CDR3 extends over 13 amino acids. This clonotype appeared many times. Its antigen remains unknown. From the reads, TCRdb called clonotypes with MiXCR, one entry per CDR3 protein. Of approximately 590,000 distinct CDR3 sequences in the sample, 40% were seen once. V and J are TRBV7-2 and TRBJ2-7, with D perhaps TRBD1 (6 bases). This sequence originates from a human donor in good health (CMV status not recorded). Some clones in this sample may be carry-over from other donors' samples. The sequencing used cultured PBMCs, collected from culture after CMV antigen stimulation. The CDR3 DNA sequence: TGTGCCAGCAGCTTTAAGGGGGTCCACGAGCAGTACTTC. It is translated as CASSFKGVHEQYF.